The clone carrying this TCR beta chain was detected a few times. CDR1 and CDR2 from the germline V gene are SQVTM and ANQGSEA. The CDR3 is made up of 13 amino acids. V shed 6 bases and J shed 2 bases, with 11 bases lying between them. Seattle's enrolled individuals joined amid active infection and were then monitored longitudinally. This sample stems from a study of blood T cell repertoires in COVID-19. As for the study in general: Donors in the United States, Italy and Spain gave samples during acute or convalescent COVID-19.

Per the study methods: Amplification of reference gene primers provided the estimated nucleated cell counts. Profiling relied on immunoSEQ multiplex PCR, and the TCRdb table lists in-frame clones only, not all of them. That table furnishes V, J and clone size, whereas the DNA furnished D and trimming. This sample carries fewer than 350,000 clones, 80% to 90% of them seen once, and the ten largest clones take 10% to 15%. V usage is TRBV29-1 and J usage is TRBJ1-5, with a possible D match to TRBD1 (5 bases). This sequence originates from a woman aged 25 to 39 with COVID-19, enrolled during active disease. The specimen sequenced was peripheral blood. The CDR3 region has the DNA TGCAGCGTCGCGGACATGGGCAATCAGCCCCAGCATTTT. Amino acid sequence: CSVADMGNQPQHF.